A single sample gave rise to the 28 T cell receptor beta chains below, sequenced in a study of monozygotic twins with inflammatory bowel disease. TCRdb reanalyzed the 5' RACE reads and collapses them to one entry per CDR3 protein, without DNA. The repertoire table contains roughly 150,000 distinct CDR3 sequences. Sample: blood. The receptors were sampled from a human donor with ulcerative colitis or Crohn's disease, or a healthy co-twin of an affected twin (not recorded which).

The gene calls are TRBV7-3 and TRBJ1-1. Per germline, CDR1 SGHTA and CDR2 FQGTGA. CDR3 length equals 14 residues. CDR3 protein: CASSRGPQNTEAFF.

This sequence joins TRBV9 and TRBJ2-1; TCRdb outputs TRBD2, but without DNA this stays unchecked. The germline gives CDR1 SGDLS, CDR2 YYNGEE. This CDR3 comprises 14 residues. The CDR3: CASSRWGDYNEQFF.

The chain links TRBV6-2 or TRBV6-3 to TRBJ2-1; as DNA is missing, the TRBD2 call by TCRdb cannot be tested. Germline assignment: CDR1 MNHEY and CDR2 SVGEGT. This CDR3 spans 16 amino acids. The CDR3 is CASSYWRGGLYNEQFF.

The chain has TRBV7-9 and TRBJ2-1; the TCRdb call, TRBD2, lacks DNA for checking. The CDR3 consists of 14 residues. The germline CDR1 and CDR2 sequences are SEHNR and FQNEAQ (reference sequence). CDR3 sequence reads: CASSLAWEWNEQFF.

The chain carries TRBV15 and TRBJ2-3. The CDR3 has 14 amino acids. CDR1 and CDR2 from the germline V gene are LNHNV and YYDKDF (reference sequence). This CDR3 is CLVPPTYSTDTQYF.

The chain links TRBV20-1 to TRBJ1-5; TCRdb gives TRBD1 as the D gene, but with no DNA this cannot be confirmed. Germline V gene sequence: CDR1 DFQATT, CDR2 SNEGSKA (reference sequence). The CDR3 covers 12 residues. CDR3 protein: CSARGGNQPQHF.

The V call is TRBV5-1, the J call TRBJ2-3. Germline V gene data show CDR1 as SGHRS and CDR2 as YFSETQ. This CDR3 is 14 amino acids long. The CDR3 protein is CASSFSEDTDTQYF.

This chain joins TRBV6-1 and TRBJ2-1; TCRdb picks TRBD2, but there is no DNA to check that call. The CDR3 is 18 amino acids. CDR1 and CDR2 from the germline V gene are MNHNS and SASEGT. CDR3 sequence: CASRSILVVAGRYNEQFF.

The chain employs TRBV5-1 and TRBJ2-1; TCRdb calls TRBD1, which cannot be checked without DNA. This CDR3 contains 16 residues. Per the germline V gene, CDR1 is SGHRS and CDR2 is YFSETQ. CDR3 region: CASSFGDMSSYNEQFF.

The V call is TRBV7-2, the J call TRBJ1-1. CDR1 is SGHTA, CDR2 FQGNSA, per germline. This CDR3 region has 13 residues. CDR3: CASSSVSVTEAFF.

The V call is TRBV12-3 or TRBV12-4, the J call TRBJ1-5; no DNA is available, so the TRBD1 call from TCRdb remains unchecked. This CDR3 is built from 16 residues. Here the CDR3 reads CASRAQGVGDNQPQHF.

V and J are TRBV12-3 or TRBV12-4 and TRBJ1-5. This CDR3 spans 12 amino acids. The CDR3 is CASSLGTRSQHF.

The V call is TRBV6-5, the J call TRBJ1-2; no DNA is available, so the TRBD1 call from TCRdb remains unchecked. Germline assignment: CDR1 MNHEY and CDR2 SVGAGI. The CDR3 length is 14 residues. This CDR3 reads CASSYSRTGAPGTF.

V and J are TRBV29-1 and TRBJ2-2; TCRdb outputs TRBD1, but without DNA this stays unchecked. The CDR3 is 14 residues long. The germline V gene has CDR1 SQVTM and CDR2 ANQGSEA. The CDR3 here is CSVRTGVNTGELFF.

The rearrangement uses TRBV20-1 and TRBJ2-7; the D call from TCRdb, TRBD2, cannot be confirmed without DNA. CDR1 and CDR2 from the germline V gene are DFQATT and SNEGSKA (reference sequence). The CDR3 is 19 amino acids. CDR3 region: CSAPSRRWEAWSSSYEQYF.

The chain links TRBV5-1 to TRBJ2-2. CDR3 length equals 15 residues. The germline V gene encodes CDR1 SGHRS and CDR2 YFSETQ. The CDR3 protein is CASSFLALNTGELFF.

The chain couples TRBV27 to TRBJ2-2; lacking DNA, the TRBD1 call made by TCRdb goes unchecked. The CDR3 has 16 residues. Per the germline V gene, CDR1 is MNHEY and CDR2 is SMNVEV (reference sequence). CDR3 sequence: CASRAEPPVRTGELFF.

This chain joins TRBV9 and TRBJ2-7; the TCRdb D gene call, TRBD2, has no DNA to confirm it. The length of the CDR3 is 16 residues. Germline V CDR1 and CDR2: SGDLS, YYNGEE. Here the CDR3 reads CASSEGTSGRLYEQYF.

The gene calls are TRBV2 and TRBJ2-4; the TCRdb D gene call, TRBD2, has no DNA to confirm it. Germline values: CDR1 SNHLY, CDR2 FYNNEI. This CDR3 region has 17 residues. The CDR3 protein is CASRRQLAELAKNIQYF.

V is TRBV9 and J is TRBJ2-7; TCRdb's D call, TRBD2, is unchecked because there is no DNA. Per germline, CDR1 SGDLS and CDR2 YYNGEE. The CDR3 sequence is 14 residues long. Here the CDR3 reads CASSGRVPPYEQYF.

The rearrangement links TRBV7-2 to TRBJ1-1; TCRdb calls TRBD1, which cannot be checked without DNA. Germline V gene lookup returns CDR1 SGHTA and CDR2 FQGNSA. This CDR3 comprises 15 residues. This CDR3 is CASSPRTGQRTEAFF.

CDR3 residues: CASSAWTSGNTGELFF. This sequence joins TRBV2 and TRBJ2-2; as DNA is missing, the TRBD2 call by TCRdb cannot be tested. Per the germline V gene, CDR1 is SNHLY and CDR2 is FYNNEI. This CDR3 contains 16 residues. Using reference TRBV2 and TRBJ2-2 for the parts outside the CDR3, the full variable domain is EPEVTQTPSHQVTQMGQEVILRCVPISNHLYFYWYRQILGQKVEFLVSFYNNEISEKSEIFDDQFSVERPDGSNFTLKIRSTKLEDSAMYFCASSAWTSGNTGELFFGEGSRLTVL.

The chain carries TRBV13 and TRBJ2-1; the D call from TCRdb, TRBD2, cannot be confirmed without DNA. This CDR3 contains 16 residues. Germline values: CDR1 PRHDT, CDR2 FYEKMQ (reference sequence). CDR3 residues: CASSLVTSSSNNEQFF. Combining the CDR3 with reference TRBV13 and TRBJ2-1 gives the whole variable domain AAGVIQSPRHLIKEKRETATLKCYPIPRHDTVYWYQQGPGQDPQFLISFYEKMQSDKGSIPDRFSAQQFSDYHSELNMSSLELGDSALYFCASSLVTSSSNNEQFFGPGTRLTVL.

The genes are TRBV7-2 and TRBJ1-4; TCRdb returns TRBD1, unconfirmable since there is no DNA. The CDR3 length is 15 residues. In germline, CDR1 is SGHTA, CDR2 FQGNSA. CDR3 in amino acids: CASSNAGTLNEKLFF.

CDR3 in amino acids: CASSQTSGSGETQYF. The chain recombines TRBV12-3 or TRBV12-4 with TRBJ2-5; lacking DNA, the TRBD2 call made by TCRdb goes unchecked. The CDR3 length is 15 residues.

The chain recombines TRBV9 with TRBJ1-1. The germline gives CDR1 SGDLS, CDR2 YYNGEE. The CDR3 spans 15 residues. CDR3 loop: CASSYKKGKNTEAFF.

The chain has TRBV24-1 and TRBJ1-2; the D call of TRBD1 rests on TCRdb alone, since no DNA is present to check it. The CDR3 length is 15 residues. The germline gives CDR1 KGHDR, CDR2 SFDVKD. CDR3 residues: CATSDLRDSNYGYTF.

The rearrangement joins TRBV7-2 to TRBJ2-2; the D call of TRBD2 rests on TCRdb alone, since no DNA is present to check it. The V gene's germline CDR1 is SGHTA and CDR2 FQGNSA. The CDR3 has 17 residues. The CDR3 sequence is CASSQRPGTSVSGELFF.